This T cell receptor (beta chain) originates from a study of human T cells and chemical hapten exposure. Study context: Small pooled library volume differences chiefly drove per-sample TCR yield variation. General study findings and limits: TCRs exceeding 1 in 1000 frequency stayed unchanged with DPC sensitization.

The library gave individual cDNA molecules unique molecular identifiers. Original data processing: From around 25,000 to 690,000 TCRs were found per sample, with a median of roughly 89,000. MiXCR was run by TCRdb on the 5' RACE reads, yielding one entry per CDR3 protein. The V and J calls and clone size are TCRdb's, not the authors'. Here the sample spans under 150,000 distinct CDR3 sequences, approximately 20% being singletons. The CDR3 consists of 12 residues. Germline CDR1 is MDHEN and CDR2 is SYDVKM. V lost 7 bases, J lost 10 bases, and 17 bases lay in between. Before extraction, the whole blood was not fractionated, and total RNA was taken from it. Worth noting for this clonotype: The antigen is unknown.

This sequence originates from a human donor in good health. This chain joins TRBV28 and TRBJ2-7, with D tentatively TRBD1 (5 bases). The DNA of the CDR3 is TGTGCCAGCACCTCAGCGCCCGGACAACAGTACTTC. Encoded protein: CASTSAPGQQYF.